This TCR beta chain comes out of a study of blood T cell repertoires in COVID-19. Methods used by the authors: Estimated nucleated cell counts came from reference gene primer amplification. Profiled with immunoSEQ multiplex PCR; TCRdb holds only in-frame clones, not every one. V and J calls and clone size are copied from that table; D and trimming were computed from the DNA. This table holds approximately 150,000 clones, 80% to 90% found once. CDR1 is DFQATT and CDR2 is SNEGSKA in the germline V gene (reference sequence). The V gene end was trimmed by 3 bases and the J gene end by 7 bases; junction bases not matched to a gene: 9. This CDR3 spans 14 amino acids.

This receptor was taken from a man in his sixties with active or convalescent COVID-19. The gene calls are TRBV20-1 and TRBJ2-1; 7 nucleotides align to TRBD2. Sequencing was performed on peripheral blood. The CDR3 reads CSASLGGLDNEQFF. In DNA form, the CDR3 reads TGCAGTGCTAGTTTGGGCGGACTAGATAATGAGCAGTTCTTC.